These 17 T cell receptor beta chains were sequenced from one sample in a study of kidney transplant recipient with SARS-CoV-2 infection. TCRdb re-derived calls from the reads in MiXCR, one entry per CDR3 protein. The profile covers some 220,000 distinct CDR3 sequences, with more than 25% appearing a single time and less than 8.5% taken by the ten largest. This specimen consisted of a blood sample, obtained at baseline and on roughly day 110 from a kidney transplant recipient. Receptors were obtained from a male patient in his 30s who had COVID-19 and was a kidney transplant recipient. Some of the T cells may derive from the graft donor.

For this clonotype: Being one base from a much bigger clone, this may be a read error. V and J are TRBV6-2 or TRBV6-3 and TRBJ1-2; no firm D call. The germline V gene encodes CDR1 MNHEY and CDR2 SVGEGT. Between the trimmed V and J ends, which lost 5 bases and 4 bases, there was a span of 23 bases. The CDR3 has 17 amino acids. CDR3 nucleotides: TGTGCCAGCAGTACTGAGCCCTGCATCGGAAAGACCTATGGCTACACCTTC. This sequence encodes CASSTEPCIGKTYGYTF.

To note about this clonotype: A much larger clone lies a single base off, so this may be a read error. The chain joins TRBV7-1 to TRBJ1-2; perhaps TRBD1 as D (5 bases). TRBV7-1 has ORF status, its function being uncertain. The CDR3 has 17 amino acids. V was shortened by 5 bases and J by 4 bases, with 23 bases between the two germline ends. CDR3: CASSDRSHEGKTYGYTF. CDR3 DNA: TGTGCCAGCAGCGACAGATCTCACGAGGGAAAGACCTATGGCTACACCTTC.

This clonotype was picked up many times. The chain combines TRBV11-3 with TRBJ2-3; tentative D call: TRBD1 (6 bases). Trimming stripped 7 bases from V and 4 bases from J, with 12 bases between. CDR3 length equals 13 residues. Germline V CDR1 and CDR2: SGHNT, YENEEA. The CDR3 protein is CASKGGASDTQYF. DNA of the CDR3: TGTGCCAGCAAAGGGGGTGCCTCAGATACGCAGTATTTT.

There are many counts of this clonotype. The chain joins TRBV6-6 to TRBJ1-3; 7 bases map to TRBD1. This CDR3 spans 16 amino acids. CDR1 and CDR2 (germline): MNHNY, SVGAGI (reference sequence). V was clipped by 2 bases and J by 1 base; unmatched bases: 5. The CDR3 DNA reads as TGTGCCAGCAGTTACCGGGACAGAGCTTCTGGAAACACCATATATTTT. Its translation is CASSYRDRASGNTIYF.

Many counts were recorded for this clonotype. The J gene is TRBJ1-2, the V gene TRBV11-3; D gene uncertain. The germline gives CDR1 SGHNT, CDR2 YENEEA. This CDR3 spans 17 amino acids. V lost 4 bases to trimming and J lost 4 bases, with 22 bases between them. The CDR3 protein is CASSYCPDLGKTYGYTF. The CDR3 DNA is TGTGCCAGCAGCTATTGCCCCGATCTCGGAAAGACCTATGGCTACACCTTC.

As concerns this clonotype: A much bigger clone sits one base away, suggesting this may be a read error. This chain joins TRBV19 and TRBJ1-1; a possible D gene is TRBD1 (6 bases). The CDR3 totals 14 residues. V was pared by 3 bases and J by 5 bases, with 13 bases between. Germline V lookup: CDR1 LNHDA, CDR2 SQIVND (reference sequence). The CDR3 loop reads CASSIHRVCTEAFF. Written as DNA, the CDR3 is TGTGCCAGTAGTATCCACAGGGTGTGTACTGAAGCTTTCTTT.

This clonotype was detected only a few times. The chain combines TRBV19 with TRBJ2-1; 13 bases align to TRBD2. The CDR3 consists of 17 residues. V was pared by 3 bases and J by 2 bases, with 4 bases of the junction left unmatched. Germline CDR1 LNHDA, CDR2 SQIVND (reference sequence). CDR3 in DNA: TGTGCCAGTAGTATTACTAGCGGGGGGGCGCCCTACAATGAGCAGTTCTTC. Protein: CASSITSGGAPYNEQFF.

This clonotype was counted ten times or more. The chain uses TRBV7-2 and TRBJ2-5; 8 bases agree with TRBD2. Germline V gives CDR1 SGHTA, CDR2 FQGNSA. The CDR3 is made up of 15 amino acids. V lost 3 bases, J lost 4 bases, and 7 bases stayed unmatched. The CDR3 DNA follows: TGTGCCAGCAGCTTCTATCTCGGGGGGGGAGAGACCCAGTACTTC. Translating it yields CASSFYLGGGETQYF.

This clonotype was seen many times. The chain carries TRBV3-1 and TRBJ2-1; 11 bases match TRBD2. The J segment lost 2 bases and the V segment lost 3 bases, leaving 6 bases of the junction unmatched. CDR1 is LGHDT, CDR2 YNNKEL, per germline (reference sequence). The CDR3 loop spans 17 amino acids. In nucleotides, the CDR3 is TGTGCCAGCAGCCACGCAGGGACTAGCGGTCCCTACAATGAGCAGTTCTTC. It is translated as CASSHAGTSGPYNEQFF.

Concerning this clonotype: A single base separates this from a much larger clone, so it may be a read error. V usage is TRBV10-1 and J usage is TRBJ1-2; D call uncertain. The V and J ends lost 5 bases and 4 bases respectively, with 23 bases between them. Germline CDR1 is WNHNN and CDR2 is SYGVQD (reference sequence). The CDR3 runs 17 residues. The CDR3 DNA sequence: TGCGCCAGCAGTTCACTGCAAAAATCGCGAAAGATCTATGGCTACACCTTC. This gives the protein CASSSLQKSRKIYGYTF.

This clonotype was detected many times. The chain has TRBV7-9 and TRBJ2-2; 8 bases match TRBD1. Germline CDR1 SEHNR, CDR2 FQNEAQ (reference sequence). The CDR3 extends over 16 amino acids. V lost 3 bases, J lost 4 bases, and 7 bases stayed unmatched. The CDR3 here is CASSFKTGGSTGELFF. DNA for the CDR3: TGTGCCAGCAGCTTCAAAACAGGGGGTAGCACCGGGGAGCTGTTTTTT.

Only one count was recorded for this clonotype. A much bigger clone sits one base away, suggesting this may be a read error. In nucleotides, the CDR3 is TGTGCCGGCTCAGGACAGGGGGCGAGCACCGGGGAGCTGTTTTTT. It is translated as CAGSGQGASTGELFF. The rearrangement uses TRBV18 and TRBJ2-2; 11 nucleotides match TRBD1. This CDR3 is 15 amino acids long. Germline V CDR1 and CDR2: KGHSH, LQKENI.

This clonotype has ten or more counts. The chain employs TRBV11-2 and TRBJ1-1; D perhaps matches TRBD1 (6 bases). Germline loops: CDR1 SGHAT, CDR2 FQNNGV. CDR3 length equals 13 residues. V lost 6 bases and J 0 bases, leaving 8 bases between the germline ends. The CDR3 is CASRRQVNTEAFF. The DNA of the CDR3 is TGTGCCAGCAGGAGACAGGTGAACACTGAAGCTTTCTTT.

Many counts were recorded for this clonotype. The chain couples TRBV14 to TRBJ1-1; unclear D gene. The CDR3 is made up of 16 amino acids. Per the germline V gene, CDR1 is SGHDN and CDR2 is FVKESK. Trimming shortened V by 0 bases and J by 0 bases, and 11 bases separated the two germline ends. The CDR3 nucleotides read TGTGCCAGCAGCCAAGATTTGGGCAACATGAACACTGAAGCTTTCTTT. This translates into CASSQDLGNMNTEAFF. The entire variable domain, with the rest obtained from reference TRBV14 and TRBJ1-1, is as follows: EAGVTQFPSHSVIEKGQTVTLRCDPISGHDNLYWYRRVMGKEIKFLLHFVKESKQDESGMPNNRFLAERTGGTYSTLKVQPAELEDSGVYFCASSQDLGNMNTEAFFGQGTRLTVV.

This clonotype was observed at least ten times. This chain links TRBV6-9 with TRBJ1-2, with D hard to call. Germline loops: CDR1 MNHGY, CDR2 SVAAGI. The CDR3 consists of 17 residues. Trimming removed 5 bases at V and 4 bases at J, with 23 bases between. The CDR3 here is CASSVVAPYGKTYGYTF. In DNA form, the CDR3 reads TGTGCCAGCAGTGTTGTAGCGCCTTACGGAAAGACCTATGGCTACACCTTC.

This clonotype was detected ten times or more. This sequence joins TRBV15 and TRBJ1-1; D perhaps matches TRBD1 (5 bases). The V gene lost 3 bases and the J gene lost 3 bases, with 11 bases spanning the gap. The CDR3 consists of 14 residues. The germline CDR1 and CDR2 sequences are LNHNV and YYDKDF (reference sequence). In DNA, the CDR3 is TGTGCCACCAGCAGGGGGGGGGTGGACACTGAAGCTTTCTTT. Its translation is CATSRGGVDTEAFF.

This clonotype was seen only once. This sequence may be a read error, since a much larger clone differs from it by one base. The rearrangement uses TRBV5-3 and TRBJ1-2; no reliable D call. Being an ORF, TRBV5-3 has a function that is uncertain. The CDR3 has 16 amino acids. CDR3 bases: TGTGCCAGACAGGTCATAGTGGTGAGAAAGACCTATGGCCACACCTTC. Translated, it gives CARQVIVVRKTYGHTF.